This TCR beta chain was obtained from a study of T cell responses to AZD1222 COVID-19 vaccine. Study observations and caveats: Clonal diversity was possibly underestimated, and white British individuals and females predominated among donors. At study baseline, merely roughly 6 AZD1222 recipients were seropositive.

The CDR3 totals 15 residues. V lost 4 bases and J lost 7; bases outside the gene matches: 10. Per germline, CDR1 SEHNR and CDR2 FQNEAQ (reference sequence). Turning to this clone: Its specificity is unknown.

This table comes from immunoSEQ multiplex PCR, and its TCRdb copy is limited to in-frame clones, with some not included. The repertoire holds approximately 50,000 clones, with approximately 85% as singletons. The TCR originated in an adult in good health. The sample here was peripheral blood, taken on day 0 of MenACWY control vaccination. The chain employs TRBV7-9 and TRBJ2-5, with 9 positions matching TRBD1. The CDR3 sequence is CASSSVGQGPSTQYF. The CDR3 DNA reads as TGTGCCAGCAGCTCCGTGGGACAGGGACCCTCGACCCAGTACTTC.